One T cell receptor (beta chain) is described in this entry. Generated by immunoSEQ multiplex PCR, the TCRdb table keeps only in-frame clones and is missing some. The sample lists 90,000 or so clones; 80% to 90% were seen once. The data are from a study of OX40 agonist ivuxolimab in advanced cancers. The germline CDR1 and CDR2 sequences are MGHDK and SYGVNS. The length of the CDR3 is 13 residues. Trimming pared 0 bases from V and 8 bases from J, leaving 8 bases between. The material was CD4+ or CD8+ T cells sorted from blood, obtained in a trial of the OX40 agonist ivuxolimab. This chain uses TRBV25-1 with TRBJ2-1; D unclear. The clonotype comes from an adult with an advanced solid tumor such as melanoma, head and neck, liver or kidney cancer. The DNA for the CDR3 is TGTGCCAGCAGTGAATATGGGGTTGATGAGCAGTTCTTC. This sequence encodes CASSEYGVDEQFF.